Described below is a single T cell receptor (beta chain) sequence and its context. The antigen is not known. The data belong to a study of T cells in localized non-small cell lung cancer. Study conclusions and caveats: When the top 100 tumor clones were examined, a median roughly 62 of them also appeared in the adjacent lung, which was paired and uninvolved. The greatest T cell clonality was found in uninvolved adjacent lung (higher than in tumor). As only one tumor region underwent sequencing, heterogeneity remains possible.

Using immunoSEQ multiplex PCR, the repertoire was profiled, and TCRdb retains in-frame clones only, with some absent. The table records around 29,000 clones, more than 75% of them present only once. CDR1 SGHVS and CDR2 FQNEAQ come from the germline V gene. The germline V and J ends were trimmed by 3 bases and 3 bases, with 14 bases remaining between them. The CDR3 spans 16 residues. The sample here was peripheral blood, taken before any cancer treatment. This TCR came from a male donor aged 60 or over with stage II squamous cell lung carcinoma. V gene TRBV7-8 combines with J gene TRBJ2-2; perhaps TRBD1 as D (5 bases). This CDR3 reads CASSFYGRVDTGELFF. The CDR3 DNA follows: TGTGCCAGCAGCTTCTACGGCAGGGTCGACACCGGGGAGCTGTTTTTT.